This T cell receptor beta chain was observed in a study of T cell responses to AZD1222 COVID-19 vaccine. Study findings and constraints: Of the AZD1222 recipients, only 5 to 7 were seropositive at baseline. It was only after the peak T cell response that any repertoires were sampled. Nearly half of spike-specific TCRs reportedly go after variant regions that carry no mutations.

This CDR3 region has 15 residues. Trimming took off 2 bases at V and 2 bases at J, with 11 bases between the two ends. In germline, CDR1 is MNHEY, CDR2 SVGEGT. The method was immunoSEQ multiplex PCR; TCRdb's version includes in-frame clones alone and lacks a portion of them. Of approximately 110,000 clones in the sample, 82% are singletons; the top ten hold around 5.1%. Details on this clone: The antigen remains undetermined.

The gene calls are TRBV6-2 or TRBV6-3 and TRBJ2-3; D unresolved. The source was peripheral blood, collected on day 0 of AZD1222 vaccination. This clonotype originated in an adult in good health. The CDR3: CASSYLQAPTDTQYF. The DNA for the CDR3 is TGTGCCAGCAGTTACCTCCAGGCGCCCACAGATACGCAGTATTTT.